This T cell receptor beta chain was sequenced for a study of blood T cell repertoires in COVID-19 (TCRdb year 2020). Regarding the research as a whole: Collaborator samples came from the United States, Italy and Spain and covered acute and convalescent phases of COVID-19. The prospective study material was composed of cDNA or gDNA derived from T cells, B-cell-depleted T cells, or PBMCs. Deeply sampled blood TCRbeta repertoires from subjects exposed to, actively infected with, or recovered from COVID-19 were included in the dataset. Where HLA class I and class II types were available, the types were taken from metadata supplied by the sample provider, not from assay-based typing. The repertoires were released in a freely available public database meant as a resource for research on the immune response to SARS-CoV-2. Sample metadata almost always included a de-identified subject ID, COVID-19 status, age in years and sex. The samples were drawn from the first 160 participants of the ongoing ImmuneRACE study and from over 950 subjects provided by 6 global collaborators. Overall results and qualifications from the work: How much clinical and demographic metadata was included differed by source and by participant, and the metadata was provided uncurated.

The immunoSEQ Assay, a bias-controlled multiplex PCR, was used to amplify TCRbeta CDR3 regions from genomic DNA. Under the source paper's analysis protocol: Within the assay, amplification of reference gene primers was used to estimate how many nucleated cells each sample contained. To quantify the absolute abundance of each unique TCRbeta CDR3 rearrangement, sequence reads were collapsed and filtered. For each sample, productive Simpson clonality was calculated by taking the square root of Simpson's diversity index across productive rearrangements. This is the immuneACCESS table as TCRdb keeps it, with only in-frame sequences that have V and J called. A part of the clones is gone; compared with another copy, unresolved V genes explain less than half, and the rest is unexplained. That table supplies the V and J calls and clone size; D and trimming were determined from the DNA. The sample table holds some 100,000 clones, of which 92% were seen once. 5.7% of the sample is held by the ten biggest clonotypes.

From the cysteine through the phenylalanine, the CDR3 covers 13 amino acids. Of all the DNA, just the CDR3 is kept, 39 bases in frame from base 1. Ends trimmed: V by 10 bases, J by 3 bases; bases unmatched to a gene: 8. Via the germline V gene, CDR1 is LGHNT and CDR2 FRNRAP. Points on this clone: This receptor's antigen is unknown. Qualities for individual bases were not recorded, and no much larger clone is one base off.

Collaborating institutions collected whole blood in K2EDTA tubes following their own protocols. For TCRbeta analysis, collaborator samples were shipped as frozen whole blood, as isolated PBMCs, or as DNA extracted from either sample type. Sample: peripheral blood. The sequence was obtained from a man between 65 and 80 years old with acute or convalescent COVID-19. The receptor chain draws on TRBV12-5 and TRBJ1-1; the junction holds 7 bases that match TRBD1. The CDR3 reads CATKRGQDTEAFF. The DNA is as follows: TGTGCTACTAAAAGGGGGCAGGACACTGAAGCTTTCTTT.